The 26 T cell receptor beta chains in this list originate from one sample, sequenced in a study of early T cells in non-severe SARS-CoV-2 infection. TCRdb re-called the 5' RACE reads with MiXCR, one entry per CDR3 protein. The sample lists roughly 42,000 distinct CDR3 sequences, approximately 12% occurring once. The sequenced sample was whole blood. The receptors come from an adult who was a healthcare worker with PCR-confirmed SARS-CoV-2 infection or an uninfected control (not recorded which).

V usage is TRBV6-6 and J usage is TRBJ2-2; D ambiguous. V was pared by 0 bases and J by 6 bases, with 14 bases between. Germline V gene lookup returns CDR1 MNHNY and CDR2 SVGAGI (reference sequence). This CDR3 has 16 residues. This chain's CDR3 is CASSYSARAISGELFF. The CDR3 DNA reads as TGTGCCAGCAGTTACTCGGCTAGAGCTATATCCGGGGAGCTGTTTTTT.

Many counts were recorded for this clonotype. The chain links TRBV24-1 to TRBJ2-2; D unresolved. The germline CDR1 and CDR2 sequences are KGHDR and SFDVKD. Trimming took off 4 bases at V and 0 bases at J, with 2 bases between the two ends. The CDR3 spans 13 residues. CDR3 nucleotide sequence: TGTGCCACCAGTGAACCGAACACCGGGGAGCTGTTTTTT. As protein: CATSEPNTGELFF.

This clonotype was found a few times. V usage is TRBV2 and J usage is TRBJ2-7, with 10 bases lining up with TRBD1. The V and J ends lost 4 bases and 2 bases, in that order; junction bases with no gene match: 2. The CDR3 sequence is 14 residues long. CDR1 SNHLY and CDR2 FYNNEI come from the germline V gene. The CDR3: CASSGGTGAYEQYF. The CDR3 bases are TGTGCCAGCAGTGGTGGGACAGGGGCCTACGAGCAGTACTTC.

This clonotype was counted ten times or more. The rearrangement joins TRBV18 to TRBJ1-1; D gene ambiguous. Trimming took off 2 bases at V and 5 bases at J, with 6 bases between the two ends. CDR3 length equals 12 residues. The germline gives CDR1 KGHSH, CDR2 LQKENI. CDR3 loop: CASSPGRTEAFF. CDR3 DNA sequence: TGTGCCAGCTCACCAGGGAGGACTGAAGCTTTCTTT.

This clonotype was recorded a few times. V usage is TRBV29-1 and J usage is TRBJ2-7, with TRBD2 matching over 7 bases. With 6 bases clipped from V and 5 bases from J, the junction kept 16 bases outside the gene matches. The CDR3 extends over 15 amino acids. In germline, CDR1 is SQVTM, CDR2 ANQGSEA. CDR3 sequence: CSVGSTAGAVDEQYF. In DNA form, the CDR3 reads TGCAGCGTGGGGAGTACGGCGGGAGCGGTTGACGAGCAGTACTTC.

This clonotype was detected only a few times. The rearrangement links TRBV5-1 to TRBJ2-1; D unclear. Trimming pared 0 bases from V and 8 bases from J, leaving 12 bases between. Germline V gene data show CDR1 as SGHRS and CDR2 as YFSETQ. The CDR3 is 14 amino acids. The CDR3 loop reads CASSLGHPSDEQFF. CDR3 in DNA: TGCGCCAGCAGCTTGGGACATCCCTCGGATGAGCAGTTCTTC.

The chain uses TRBV28 and TRBJ1-6; D is uncertain. The CDR3 runs to 14 residues. The V end lost 5 bases, the J end lost 9 bases, and 14 bases lay between the germline ends. Germline V CDR1 and CDR2: MDHEN, SYDVKM. The CDR3 loop is CASSLPTVASPLHF. DNA of the CDR3: TGTGCCAGCAGTCTACCTACGGTAGCTTCACCCCTCCACTTT.

Ten or more counts support this clonotype. The rearrangement joins TRBV7-2 to TRBJ2-3, with D perhaps TRBD1 or TRBD2 (6 bases each). Per the germline V gene, CDR1 is SGHTA and CDR2 is FQGNSA. Between the trimmed V and J ends, which lost 1 base and 4 bases, there was a span of 15 bases. The CDR3 extends over 16 amino acids. CDR3 residues: CASSLVGGTPPDTQYF. CDR3 nucleotide sequence: TGTGCCAGCAGCTTAGTCGGGGGCACCCCCCCAGATACGCAGTATTTT.

This clonotype showed up many times. The rearrangement links TRBV12-3 or TRBV12-4 to TRBJ2-1; TRBD2 might be the D (6 bases). V lost 5 bases to trimming and J lost 5 bases, with 13 bases between them. The CDR3 runs to 14 residues. CDR3 coding DNA: TGTGCCAGCAGTCCGGCCCTAGCGAACAATGAGCAGTTCTTC. Its translation is CASSPALANNEQFF.

This clonotype was seen repeatedly, ten times or more. This chain joins TRBV29-1 and TRBJ2-1, with TRBD2 as a possible D gene (5 bases). The CDR3 loop spans 15 amino acids. Germline V gene lookup returns CDR1 SQVTM and CDR2 ANQGSEA. V lost 3 bases to trimming and J lost 4 bases, with 16 bases between them. CDR3: CSVEGSVISYNEQFF. CDR3 DNA: TGCAGCGTTGAGGGTAGCGTTATATCTTACAATGAGCAGTTCTTC.

The sample holds a few counts of this clonotype. The genes are TRBV20-1 and TRBJ2-1; D remains ambiguous. The V gene's germline CDR1 is DFQATT and CDR2 SNEGSKA (reference sequence). Trimming pared 5 bases from V and 5 bases from J, leaving 10 bases between. The CDR3 has 12 amino acids. DNA for the CDR3: TGCAGTGCTCGGAGAATGGACAATGAGCAGTTCTTC. As protein: CSARRMDNEQFF.

This clonotype came up many times. The genes are TRBV7-9 and TRBJ1-1; possibly TRBD1 for D (5 bases). The ends were cut back, 6 bases at V and 4 bases at J, with 15 bases in the middle. Germline CDR1 is SEHNR and CDR2 is FQNEAQ (reference sequence). The CDR3 consists of 14 residues. Here the CDR3 DNA reads TGTGCCAGCAGTAGAGCAGGGTCAAGCACTGAAGCTTTCTTT. This codes for CASSRAGSSTEAFF.

This clonotype has a handful of counts. The chain links TRBV19 to TRBJ1-1; possible D gene TRBD1, 6 bases. V was trimmed by 6 bases and J by 11 bases, leaving 13 bases between them. The CDR3 extends over 11 amino acids. Germline CDR1 is LNHDA and CDR2 is SQIVND (reference sequence). As DNA, the CDR3 is TGTGCCAGTAGCCACGATGGGGGCGCTTTCTTT. Its protein product is CASSHDGGAFF. Based on the CDR3 plus reference TRBV19 and TRBJ1-1, the full variable domain is DGGITQSPKYLFRKEGQNVTLSCEQNLNHDAMYWYRQDPGQGLRLIYYSQIVNDFQKGDIAEGYSVSREKKESFPLTVTSAQKNPTAFYLCASSHDGGAFFGQGTRLTVV.

This clonotype was observed at least ten times. The chain combines TRBV4-1 with TRBJ2-3, with 13 bases fitting TRBD2. J gave up 4 bases and V 6 bases, and 13 bases lay outside the gene matches. The CDR3 is 18 amino acids. Per germline, CDR1 MGHRA and CDR2 YSYEKL. The CDR3 loop is CASSAGLAGLMGADTQYF. In nucleotides, the CDR3 is TGCGCCAGCAGTGCGGGACTAGCGGGATTAATGGGAGCAGATACGCAGTATTTT.

This chain connects TRBV7-9 to TRBJ1-3; the D gene is possibly TRBD1 (5 bases). Germline CDR1 and CDR2: SEHNR and FQNEAQ (reference sequence). This CDR3 is 16 amino acids long. Trimming cost V 6 bases and J 0 bases, with 15 bases left between them. The CDR3 sequence is CASSPRDRLSGNTIYF. The CDR3 nucleotides are TGTGCCAGCAGTCCCCGGGACCGTCTCTCTGGAAACACCATATATTTT. Full variable domain (rest looked up from reference TRBV7-9 and TRBJ1-3): DTGVSQNPRHKITKRGQNVTFRCDPISEHNRLYWYRQTLGQGPEFLTYFQNEAQLEKSRLLSDRFSAERPKGSFSTLEIQRTEQGDSAMYLCASSPRDRLSGNTIYFGEGSWLTVV.

Many counts were recorded for this clonotype. V gene TRBV3-1 combines with J gene TRBJ2-1; D uncertain. V lost 5 bases, J lost 7 bases, and 12 bases lay in between. Germline V gives CDR1 LGHDT, CDR2 YNNKEL (reference sequence). The CDR3 sequence is 13 residues long. In DNA, the CDR3 is TGTGCCAGCAGCGCTCAAGAAAGAAATGAGCAGTTCTTC. It yields the protein CASSAQERNEQFF.

The V call is TRBV12-3 or TRBV12-4, the J call TRBJ1-1, with D perhaps matching TRBD1 (6 bases). Trimming shortened V by 5 bases and J by 5 bases, and 12 bases separated the two germline ends. CDR3 size: 13 residues. CDR3 protein: CASSPTGSTEAFF. In nucleotides, the CDR3 is TGTGCCAGCAGTCCCACAGGGAGTACTGAAGCTTTCTTT.

This clonotype was counted many times. J is TRBJ2-2 and V is TRBV7-8, with D possibly matching TRBD2 (5 bases). The CDR3 is 17 amino acids. Trimming left V 6 bases short and J 5 bases short, with 22 bases between. In germline, CDR1 is SGHVS, CDR2 FQNEAQ. As DNA, the CDR3 is TGTGCCAGCAGTCGCCTCAGGACTCCCATAGGAACCGGGGAGCTGTTTTTT. Amino acid sequence: CASSRLRTPIGTGELFF.

In this sample, this clonotype turned up many times. V usage is TRBV6-6 and J usage is TRBJ1-1, with D unresolved. The CDR3 is 16 residues long. The germline V gene encodes CDR1 MNHNY and CDR2 SVGAGI (reference sequence). V gave up 2 bases and J gave up 4 bases, with 17 bases separating them. The CDR3 sequence is CASSYRPTDRRTEAFF. The CDR3 DNA reads as TGTGCCAGCAGTTACAGACCCACAGATCGTCGCACTGAAGCTTTCTTT.

This clonotype turned up a few times. V and J are TRBV6-6 and TRBJ2-3, with 14 bases identical to TRBD2. Per the germline V gene, CDR1 is MNHNY and CDR2 is SVGAGI (reference sequence). CDR3 length: 19 amino acids. V was clipped by 3 bases and J by 5 bases; unmatched bases: 13. As DNA, the CDR3 is TGTGCCAGCAGTTATCATCCCCCCGGGACTAGCGGGGGAGGAGATACGCAGTATTTT. Its translation is CASSYHPPGTSGGGDTQYF.

This clonotype came up a few times. The V gene is TRBV5-1, the J gene TRBJ2-4; no reliable D call. CDR3 length: 14 amino acids. V was clipped by 2 bases and J by 8 bases, with 14 bases between them. The germline V gene encodes CDR1 SGHRS and CDR2 YFSETQ. CDR3 amino acids: CASSFEQRLDIQYF. Written as DNA, the CDR3 is TGCGCCAGCAGCTTCGAACAGCGCCTGGACATTCAGTACTTC.

The genes are TRBV7-3 and TRBJ2-2, with D hard to call. Germline V gene data show CDR1 as SGHTA and CDR2 as FQGTGA. V shed 8 bases and J shed 3 bases, with 7 bases lying between them. The CDR3 has 12 amino acids. CDR3 sequence reads: CASGVYTGELFF. The CDR3, as DNA: TGTGCCAGCGGGGTATACACCGGGGAGCTGTTTTTT.

This clonotype occurred a few times. The chain joins TRBV10-3 to TRBJ1-1, with D possibly being TRBD1 (5 bases). The CDR3 is 13 residues long. The germline gives CDR1 ENHRY, CDR2 SYGVKD. The ends were cut back, 1 base at V and 5 bases at J, with 8 bases in the middle. The CDR3, as DNA: TGTGCCATCAGTGAGTTGGAGGGGACTGAAGCTTTCTTT. This gives the protein CAISELEGTEAFF.

This clonotype was observed a few times. This rearrangement joins TRBV7-2 to TRBJ2-5, with TRBD2 matching over 9 bases. CDR3 length equals 18 residues. Trimming cost V 5 bases and J 5 bases; bases outside gene matches: 18. CDR1 SGHTA and CDR2 FQGNSA come from the germline V gene. CDR3 DNA sequence: TGTGCCAGCAGCCTGGACAGGACTAGCGTCCTGGGAGGGGAGACCCAGTACTTC. This translates into CASSLDRTSVLGGETQYF.

This clonotype was picked up a small number of times. The chain joins TRBV6-5 to TRBJ2-2, with TRBD2 matching over 8 bases. CDR3 length: 14 amino acids. Germline lookup yields CDR1 MNHEY and CDR2 SVGAGI. Unmatched junction bases numbered 6, after V lost 10 bases and J lost 2 bases. The CDR3 region is CATKRGRNTGELFF. Written as DNA, the CDR3 is TGTGCCACCAAGCGGGGGAGAAACACCGGGGAGCTGTTTTTT.

This clonotype was recorded at least ten times. The chain has TRBV20-1 and TRBJ2-3, with D maybe TRBD1 (6 bases). Germline V gives CDR1 DFQATT, CDR2 SNEGSKA (reference sequence). The CDR3 is made up of 17 amino acids. Deletions cut 0 bases from V and 4 bases from J, with 20 bases between. The CDR3 sequence: CSARDPAGLAGADTQYF. In DNA form, the CDR3 reads TGCAGTGCTAGAGACCCCGCCGGCCTAGCAGGGGCAGATACGCAGTATTTT.